The T cell receptor beta chain under discussion was sequenced for a study of blood T cell repertoires in COVID-19. Sequencing was performed with immunoSEQ multiplex PCR; in TCRdb, only in-frame clones are kept and a portion is missing. The table has almost 250,000 clones, more than 70% seen once; the top ten hold 5% to 6%. The V gene's germline CDR1 is SNHLY and CDR2 FYNNEI. This CDR3 comprises 13 residues. V gave up 6 bases and J gave up 4 bases, with 12 bases separating them. Patients at the Seattle site were enrolled during active infection and followed longitudinally. The chain joins TRBV2 to TRBJ1-2; no firm D call. Sequences were obtained from peripheral blood. This TCR came from a woman of 80 years or more with COVID-19, enrolled during active disease. CDR3 sequence: CASRDSLVYGYTF. CDR3 coding DNA: TGTGCCAGCAGAGACTCTTTAGTCTATGGCTACACCTTC.